These 4 T cell receptor beta chains were sequenced from one sample in a study of blood T cell repertoires in COVID-19. Some clones are missing from TCRdb's copy, which holds only in-frame ones; the method was immunoSEQ multiplex PCR. The sample records approximately 240,000 clones, around 87% being singletons. The sample taken for sequencing was peripheral blood. These receptors all come from a woman in her 30s who had recovered from COVID-19.

V is TRBV4-3 and J is TRBJ2-3; 12 positions agree with TRBD2. The germline gives CDR1 LGHNA, CDR2 YSLEER. V shed 4 bases and J 2 bases; nucleotides not matched to a gene: 4. This CDR3 has 16 amino acids. CDR3 in amino acids: CASSLLAGGVTDTQYF. As DNA, the CDR3 is TGCGCCAGCAGCCTTCTAGCGGGGGGGGTCACAGATACGCAGTATTTT.

This chain connects TRBV9 to TRBJ2-1, with 8 bases identical to TRBD2. The CDR3 consists of 15 residues. Germline CDR1 SGDLS, CDR2 YYNGEE. The ends lost 0 bases at V and 7 bases at J; junction bases unmatched: 6. CDR3 coding DNA: TGTGCCAGCAGCGTAGTTAGCGGGGTCCAGAATGAGCAGTTCTTC. Its translation is CASSVVSGVQNEQFF.

This clone turned up a few times. The chain is built from TRBV2 and TRBJ2-7; a weak D match, TRBD1 (6 bases). Germline assignment: CDR1 SNHLY and CDR2 FYNNEI. Between the trimmed V and J ends, which lost 2 bases and 7 bases, there was a span of 21 bases. The CDR3 contains 16 residues. The CDR3 DNA reads as TGTGCCAGCAGTGAATATCAGGGGATGGTTATGGGAGAGCAGTACTTC. Translating gives CASSEYQGMVMGEQYF.

The chain carries TRBV18 and TRBJ1-2, with TRBD1 identical over 8 bases. Germline V CDR1 and CDR2: KGHSH, LQKENI. The ends lost 4 bases at V and 3 bases at J; junction bases unmatched: 7. CDR3 length equals 15 residues. The CDR3 is CASSLVQGDDYGYTF. In DNA form, the CDR3 reads TGTGCCAGCTCACTAGTACAGGGGGATGACTATGGCTACACCTTC. Drawing the rest from reference TRBV18 and TRBJ1-2, the complete variable domain is NAGVMQNPRHLVRRRGQEARLRCSPMKGHSHVYWYRQLPEEGLKFMVYLQKENIIDESGMPKERFSAEFPKEGPSILRIQQVVRGDSAAYFCASSLVQGDDYGYTFGSGTRLTVV.